This T cell receptor (beta chain) was captured by sequencing in a study of T cells in Graves' hyperthyroidism and ophthalmopathy. The germline V gene encodes CDR1 MNHEY and CDR2 SVGAGI. The length of the CDR3 is 15 residues. The V end lost 6 bases, the J end lost 8 bases, and 22 bases lay between the germline ends. This clonotype was seen at least ten times. RNA transcripts gave rise to amplified TCR beta CDR3 regions. Carried out on the TCR CDR3, a first-round RT-PCR used the HTBI primer set. Via MiXCR, TCRdb re-called the multiplex PCR reads, giving one row per CDR3 protein. Of hundreds of thousands of distinct CDR3 sequences listed, about a fifth are singletons.

V is TRBV6-5 and J is TRBJ1-2; D may be TRBD1 (5 bases). The sample taken for sequencing was blood. This TCR was recovered from a woman younger than 30 with Graves' hyperthyroidism. The DNA of the CDR3 is TGTGCCAGCAGCATCGGGGCCGGCAGGGACGGCGGCTACACCTTC. Translated: CASSIGAGRDGGYTF.